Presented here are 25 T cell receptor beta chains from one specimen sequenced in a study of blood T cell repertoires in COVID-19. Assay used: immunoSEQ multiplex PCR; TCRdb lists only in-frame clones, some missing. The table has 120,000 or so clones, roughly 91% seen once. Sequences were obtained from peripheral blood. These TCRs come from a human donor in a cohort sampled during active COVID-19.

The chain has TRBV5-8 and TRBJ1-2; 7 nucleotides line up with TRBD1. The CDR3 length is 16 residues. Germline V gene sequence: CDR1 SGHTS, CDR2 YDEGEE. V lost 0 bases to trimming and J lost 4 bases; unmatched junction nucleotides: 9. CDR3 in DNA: TGTGCCAGCAGCTTGGAGCTAACAGGGGCTAGCTATGGCTACACCTTC. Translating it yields CASSLELTGASYGYTF.

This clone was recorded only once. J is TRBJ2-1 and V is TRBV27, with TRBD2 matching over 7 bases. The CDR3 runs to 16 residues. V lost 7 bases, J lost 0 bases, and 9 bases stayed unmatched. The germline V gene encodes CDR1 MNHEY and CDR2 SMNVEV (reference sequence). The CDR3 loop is CASTPIGGSSYNEQFF. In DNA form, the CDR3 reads TGTGCCAGCACCCCGATCGGCGGGAGCTCCTACAATGAGCAGTTCTTC.

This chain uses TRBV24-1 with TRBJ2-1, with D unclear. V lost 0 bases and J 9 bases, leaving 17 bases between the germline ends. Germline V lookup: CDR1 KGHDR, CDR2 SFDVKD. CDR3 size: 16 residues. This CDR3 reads CATSDLPSTRPGEQFF. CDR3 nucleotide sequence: TGTGCCACCAGTGATTTGCCCTCAACACGGCCGGGTGAGCAGTTCTTC.

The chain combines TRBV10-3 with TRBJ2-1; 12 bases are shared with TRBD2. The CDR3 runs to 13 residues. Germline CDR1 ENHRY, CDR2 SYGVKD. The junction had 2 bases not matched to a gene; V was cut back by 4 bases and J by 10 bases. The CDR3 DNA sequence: TGTGCCATCAGTGCCACTAGCGGGGGGGAGCAGTTCTTC. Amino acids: CAISATSGGEQFF.

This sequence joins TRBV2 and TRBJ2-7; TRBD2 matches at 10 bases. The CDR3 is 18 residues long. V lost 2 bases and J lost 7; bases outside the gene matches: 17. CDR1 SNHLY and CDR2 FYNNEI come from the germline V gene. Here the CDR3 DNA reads TGTGCCAGCAGTGAAACGAGGCTAGCGGGAGCCCCTCTGGGTGAGCAGTACTTC. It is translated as CASSETRLAGAPLGEQYF. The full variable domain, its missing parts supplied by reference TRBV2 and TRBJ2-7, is EPEVTQTPSHQVTQMGQEVILRCVPISNHLYFYWYRQILGQKVEFLVSFYNNEISEKSEIFDDQFSVERPDGSNFTLKIRSTKLEDSAMYFCASSETRLAGAPLGEQYFGPGTRLTVT.

The chain's CDR3 is CASSRDYGYTF. The CDR3 nucleotides are TGTGCCAGCAGCCGAGACTATGGCTACACCTTC. The chain joins TRBV9 to TRBJ1-2, with unresolved D. CDR3 length: 11 residues. Trimming removed 4 bases at V and 3 bases at J, with 4 bases between. Germline CDR1 reads SGDLS; CDR2 reads YYNGEE.

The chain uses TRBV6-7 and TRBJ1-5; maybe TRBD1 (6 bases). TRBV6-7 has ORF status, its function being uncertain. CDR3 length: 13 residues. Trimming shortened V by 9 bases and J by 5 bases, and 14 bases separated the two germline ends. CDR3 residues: CASPGGPHQPQHF. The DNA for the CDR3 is TGTGCCAGTCCCGGGGGGCCCCATCAGCCCCAGCATTTT.

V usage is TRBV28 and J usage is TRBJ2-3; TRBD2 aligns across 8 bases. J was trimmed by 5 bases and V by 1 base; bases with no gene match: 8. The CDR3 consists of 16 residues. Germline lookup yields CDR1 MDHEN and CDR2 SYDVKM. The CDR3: CASSLSSGGHGDTQYF. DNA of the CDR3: TGTGCCAGCAGTTTATCGTCGGGAGGGCATGGAGATACGCAGTATTTT. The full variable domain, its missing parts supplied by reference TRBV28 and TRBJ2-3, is DVKVTQSSRYLVKRTGEKVFLECVQDMDHENMFWYRQDPGLGLRLIYFSYDVKMKEKGDIPEGYSVSREKKERFSLILESASTNQTSMYLCASSLSSGGHGDTQYFGPGTRLTVL.

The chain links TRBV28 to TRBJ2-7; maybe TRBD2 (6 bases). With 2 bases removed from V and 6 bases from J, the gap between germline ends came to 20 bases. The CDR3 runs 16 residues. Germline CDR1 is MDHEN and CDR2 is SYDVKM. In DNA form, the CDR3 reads TGTGCCAGCAGTTTACGGGGGTGGCAGGGTTGGGCCGAGCAGTACTTC. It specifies CASSLRGWQGWAEQYF.

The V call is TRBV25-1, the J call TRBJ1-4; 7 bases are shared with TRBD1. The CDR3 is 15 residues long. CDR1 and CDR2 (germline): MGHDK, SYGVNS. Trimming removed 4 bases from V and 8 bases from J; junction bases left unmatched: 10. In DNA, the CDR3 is TGTGCCAGCAGTGCCCAGGACAGGCTAGACGAAAAACTGTTTTTT. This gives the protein CASSAQDRLDEKLFF.

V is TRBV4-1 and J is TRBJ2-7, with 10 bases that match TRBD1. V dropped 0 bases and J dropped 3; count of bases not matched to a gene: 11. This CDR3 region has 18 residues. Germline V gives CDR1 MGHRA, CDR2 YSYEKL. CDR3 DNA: TGCGCCAGCAGCCAAGATAAGGGGGCGGGACAGGGGTTCTACGAGCAGTACTTC. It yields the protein CASSQDKGAGQGFYEQYF.

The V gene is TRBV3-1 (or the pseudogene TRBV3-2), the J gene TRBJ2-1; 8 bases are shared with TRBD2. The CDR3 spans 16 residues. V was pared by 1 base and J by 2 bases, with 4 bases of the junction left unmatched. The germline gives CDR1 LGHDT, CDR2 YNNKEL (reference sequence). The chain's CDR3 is CASSQGSGSPYNEQFF. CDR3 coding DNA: TGTGCCAGCAGCCAAGGGAGCGGGAGCCCCTACAATGAGCAGTTCTTC.

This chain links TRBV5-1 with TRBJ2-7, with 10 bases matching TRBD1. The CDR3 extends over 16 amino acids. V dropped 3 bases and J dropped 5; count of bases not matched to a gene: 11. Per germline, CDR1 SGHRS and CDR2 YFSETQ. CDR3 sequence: CASSWSIGTGVDEQYF. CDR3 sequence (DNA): TGCGCCAGCAGCTGGAGCATAGGGACAGGGGTCGACGAGCAGTACTTC. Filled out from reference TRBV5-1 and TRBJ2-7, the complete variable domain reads KAGVTQTPRYLIKTRGQQVTLSCSPISGHRSVSWYQQTPGQGLQFLFEYFSETQRNKGNFPGRFSGRQFSNSRSEMNVSTLELGDSALYLCASSWSIGTGVDEQYFGPGTRLTVT.

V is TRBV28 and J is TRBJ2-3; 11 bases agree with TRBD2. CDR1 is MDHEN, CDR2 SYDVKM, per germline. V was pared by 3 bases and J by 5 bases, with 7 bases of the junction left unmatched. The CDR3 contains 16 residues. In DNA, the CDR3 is TGTGCCAGCAGTTTTTTAGCGGGAGGGGTAGAAGATACGCAGTATTTT. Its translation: CASSFLAGGVEDTQYF.

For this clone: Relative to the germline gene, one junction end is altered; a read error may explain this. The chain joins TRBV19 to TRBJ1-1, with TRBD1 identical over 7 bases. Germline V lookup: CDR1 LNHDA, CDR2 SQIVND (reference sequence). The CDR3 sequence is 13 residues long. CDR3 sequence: CASSVDRDTEAFF. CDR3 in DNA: TGTGCCAGTAGTGTAGACAGGGACACTGAAGCTTTCTTT.

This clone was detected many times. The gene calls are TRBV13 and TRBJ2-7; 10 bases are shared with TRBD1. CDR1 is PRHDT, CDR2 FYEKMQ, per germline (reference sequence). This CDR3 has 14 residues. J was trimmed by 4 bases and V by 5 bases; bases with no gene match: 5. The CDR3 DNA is TGTGCCAGCAGCATGGGACAGGGGTATTACGAGCAGTACTTC. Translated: CASSMGQGYYEQYF. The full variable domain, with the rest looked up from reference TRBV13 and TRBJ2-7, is AAGVIQSPRHLIKEKRETATLKCYPIPRHDTVYWYQQGPGQDPQFLISFYEKMQSDKGSIPDRFSAQQFSDYHSELNMSSLELGDSALYFCASSMGQGYYEQYFGPGTRLTVT.

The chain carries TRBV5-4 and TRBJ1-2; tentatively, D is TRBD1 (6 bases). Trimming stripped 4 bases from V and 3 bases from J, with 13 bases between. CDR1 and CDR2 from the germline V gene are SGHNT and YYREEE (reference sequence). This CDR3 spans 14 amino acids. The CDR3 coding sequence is TGTGCCAGCAGCCCAGGGGTGAGTGACTATGGCTACACCTTC. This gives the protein CASSPGVSDYGYTF.

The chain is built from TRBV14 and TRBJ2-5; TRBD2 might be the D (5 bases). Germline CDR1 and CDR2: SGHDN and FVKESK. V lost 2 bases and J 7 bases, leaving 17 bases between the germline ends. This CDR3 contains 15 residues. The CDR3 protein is CASSQSREGVGTQYF. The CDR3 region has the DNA TGTGCCAGCAGCCAATCCCGGGAAGGAGTTGGGACCCAGTACTTC.

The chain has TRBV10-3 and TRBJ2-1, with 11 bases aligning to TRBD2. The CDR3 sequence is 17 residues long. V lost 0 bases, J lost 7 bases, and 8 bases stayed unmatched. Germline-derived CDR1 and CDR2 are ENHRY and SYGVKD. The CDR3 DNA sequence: TGTGCCATCAGTGAGTCGTTGTTAGCGGGAGGGTTAAATGAGCAGTTCTTC. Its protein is CAISESLLAGGLNEQFF.

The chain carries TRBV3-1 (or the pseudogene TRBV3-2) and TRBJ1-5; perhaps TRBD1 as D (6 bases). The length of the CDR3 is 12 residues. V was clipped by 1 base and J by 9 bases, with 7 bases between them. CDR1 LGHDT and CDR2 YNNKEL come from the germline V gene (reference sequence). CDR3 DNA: TGTGCCAGCAGCCAAGGGGGGCGGCCCCAGCATTTT. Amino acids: CASSQGGRPQHF.

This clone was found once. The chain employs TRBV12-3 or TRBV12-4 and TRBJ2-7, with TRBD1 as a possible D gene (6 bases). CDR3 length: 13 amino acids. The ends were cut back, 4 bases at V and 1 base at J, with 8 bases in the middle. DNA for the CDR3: TGTGCCAGCAGTTCAGGGGTTTCCTACGAGCAGTACTTC. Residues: CASSSGVSYEQYF.

The CDR3: CASSKDRTEQYF. The CDR3 DNA reads TGTGCCAGCAGTAAGGACAGGACCGAGCAGTACTTC. This rearrangement joins TRBV2 to TRBJ2-7; 7 bases match TRBD1. Germline CDR1 reads SNHLY; CDR2 reads FYNNEI. The CDR3 spans 12 residues. The junction had 4 bases not matched to a gene; V was cut back by 5 bases and J by 6 bases.

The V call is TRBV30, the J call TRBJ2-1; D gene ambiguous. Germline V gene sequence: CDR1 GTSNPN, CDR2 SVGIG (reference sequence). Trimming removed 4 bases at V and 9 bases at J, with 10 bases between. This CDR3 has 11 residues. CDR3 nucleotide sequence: TGTGCCTGGACTAGTTTGAGTGAGCAGTTCTTC. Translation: CAWTSLSEQFF.

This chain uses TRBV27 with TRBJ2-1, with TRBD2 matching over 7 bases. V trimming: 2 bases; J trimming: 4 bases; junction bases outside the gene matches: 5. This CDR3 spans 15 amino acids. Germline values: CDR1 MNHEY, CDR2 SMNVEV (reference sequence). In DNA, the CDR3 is TGTGCCAGCAGTTTAACTAGCGAGATATACAATGAGCAGTTCTTC. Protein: CASSLTSEIYNEQFF.

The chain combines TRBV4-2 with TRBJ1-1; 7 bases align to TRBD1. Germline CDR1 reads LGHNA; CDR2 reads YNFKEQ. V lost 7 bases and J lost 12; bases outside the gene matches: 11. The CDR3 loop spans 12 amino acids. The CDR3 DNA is TGTGCCAGCACAGGATCGGACAGGCAAACTTTCTTT. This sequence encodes CASTGSDRQTFF.